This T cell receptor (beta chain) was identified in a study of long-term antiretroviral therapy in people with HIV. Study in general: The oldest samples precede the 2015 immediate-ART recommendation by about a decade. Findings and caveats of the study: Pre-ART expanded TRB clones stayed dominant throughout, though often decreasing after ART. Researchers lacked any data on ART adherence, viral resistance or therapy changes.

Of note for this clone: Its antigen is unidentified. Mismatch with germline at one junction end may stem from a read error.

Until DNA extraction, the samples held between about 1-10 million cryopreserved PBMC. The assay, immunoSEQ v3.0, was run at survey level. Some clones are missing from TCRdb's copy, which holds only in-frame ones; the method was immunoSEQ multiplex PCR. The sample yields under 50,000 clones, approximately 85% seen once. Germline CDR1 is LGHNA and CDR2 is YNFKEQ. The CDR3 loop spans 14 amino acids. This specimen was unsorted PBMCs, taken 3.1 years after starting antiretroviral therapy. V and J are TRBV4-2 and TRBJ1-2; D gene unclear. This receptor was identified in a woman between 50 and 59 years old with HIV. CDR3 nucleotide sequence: TGTGCCAGCAGCCAAGAGGGAACTAATTATGGCTACACCTTC. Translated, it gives CASSQEGTNYGYTF.